The 19 T cell receptor beta chains reported below all come from one sample, sequenced in a study of cytomegalovirus exposure and HLA in healthy donors. The PCR had 60 Vbeta and 13 Jbeta primers. Assay: immunoSEQ multiplex PCR; the TCRdb copy retains only in-frame clones and omits some. The sample has 150,000 to 200,000 clones; roughly four fifths are singletons. Sequencing was carried out using PBMCs. The receptors shown here come from a man aged 50 or older in good health and CMV-seronegative.

This chain links TRBV21-1 with TRBJ2-5; the tabulated D call, TRBD2, remains unverified against the DNA. TRBV21-1 is described as a pseudogene. The CDR3 contains 18 residues. CDR3 loop: CASSKASPGPHGQETQYF. For the CDR3, the DNA is TGTGCCAGCAGCAAAGCATCACCGGGTCCCCATGGGCAAGAGACCCAGTACTTC.

The gene calls are TRBV7-8 and TRBJ1-1, with 7 bases that match TRBD1. This CDR3 spans 15 amino acids. The germline V gene has CDR1 SGHVS and CDR2 FQNEAQ. Losses at the gene ends were 4 bases for V and 3 bases for J; bases not matched to a gene: 8. CDR3 region: CASSSRQGGYTEAFF. The CDR3, as DNA: TGTGCCAGCAGCTCACGACAGGGTGGGTACACTGAAGCTTTCTTT.

V is TRBV11-1 and J is TRBJ2-5, with D perhaps matching TRBD1 (6 bases). The CDR3 contains 14 residues. Germline CDR1 SGHAT, CDR2 FQDESV (reference sequence). V was clipped by 5 bases and J by 4 bases, with 14 bases between them. CDR3 bases: TGTGCCAGCAGCCCGGCGGCAGGGGTAGAGACCCAGTACTTC. This codes for CASSPAAGVETQYF.

This clone was seen only a few times. The V call is TRBV27, the J call TRBJ2-7; 7 bases line up with TRBD2. V shed 5 bases, J shed 3 bases, and the junction held 7 bases outside the gene matches. Germline CDR1 reads MNHEY; CDR2 reads SMNVEV (reference sequence). The CDR3 runs to 14 residues. As DNA, the CDR3 is TGTGCCAGCAGTCCCCTGGGGGGGATCTACGAGCAGTACTTC. This sequence encodes CASSPLGGIYEQYF.

This rearrangement joins TRBV6-6 to TRBJ2-3; the match to TRBD2 covers 15 bases. V gave up 5 bases and J gave up 4 bases; unmatched junction bases: 4. This CDR3 contains 16 residues. Germline lookup yields CDR1 MNHNY and CDR2 SVGAGI (reference sequence). The CDR3 DNA reads TGTGCCAGCAGTCTAGGACTAGCGGGGGGGGCAGATACGCAGTATTTT. This gives the protein CASSLGLAGGADTQYF.

V and J are TRBV9 and TRBJ2-3; TRBD2 matches 8 bases. CDR3 length: 17 residues. The J segment lost 6 bases and the V segment lost 1 base, leaving 13 bases of the junction unmatched. Germline V CDR1 and CDR2: SGDLS, YYNGEE. In DNA, the CDR3 is TGTGCCAGCAGCGTATCCACGCGGGGGGCTGTTTCGGATACGCAGTATTTT. It encodes CASSVSTRGAVSDTQYF.

V usage is TRBV2 and J usage is TRBJ1-1; TRBD1 matches 7 bases. Germline values: CDR1 SNHLY, CDR2 FYNNEI. This CDR3 contains 13 residues. With 10 bases clipped from V and 4 bases from J, the junction kept 9 bases outside the gene matches. The CDR3 DNA reads as TGTGCCACCATGAGACAGGGAGGCACTGAAGCTTTCTTT. This codes for CATMRQGGTEAFF.

The chain is built from TRBV10-3 and TRBJ2-3; D might be TRBD2 (5 bases). Trimming removed 7 bases at V and 2 bases at J, with 10 bases between. Germline V gene data show CDR1 as ENHRY and CDR2 as SYGVKD. The CDR3 runs to 13 residues. CDR3 DNA: TGTGCCATCAAGGAAGCGGTCACAGATACGCAGTATTTT. It encodes CAIKEAVTDTQYF.

The chain employs TRBV5-1 and TRBJ2-3; perhaps TRBD2 as D (5 bases). Trimming shortened V by 1 base and J by 3 bases, and 12 bases separated the two germline ends. Germline V gives CDR1 SGHRS, CDR2 YFSETQ. The CDR3 runs to 15 residues. The CDR3 sequence: CASSLSWPGTDTQYF. The CDR3 region has the DNA TGCGCCAGCAGCTTGAGCTGGCCGGGAACAGATACGCAGTATTTT.

The chain is built from TRBV4-3 and TRBJ2-1; no definite D call. The CDR3 has 18 amino acids. CDR1 is LGHNA, CDR2 YSLEER, per germline. V was clipped by 0 bases and J by 1 base, with 16 bases between them. The CDR3 loop reads CASSQDLPFSGSYNEQFF. In nucleotides, the CDR3 is TGCGCCAGCAGCCAAGATCTCCCATTTTCAGGTTCCTACAATGAGCAGTTCTTC.

This clone was counted once. The V call is TRBV11-3, the J call TRBJ1-1, with D perhaps matching TRBD1 (6 bases). Germline V gene data show CDR1 as SGHNT and CDR2 as YENEEA. CDR3 size: 14 residues. V was cut by 4 bases and J by 1 base, with 10 bases left in between. The CDR3 bases are TGTGCCAGCAGCTCACGGGGACAGAACACTGAAGCTTTCTTT. Translation: CASSSRGQNTEAFF.

This rearrangement joins TRBV5-1 to TRBJ2-5; 9 nucleotides match TRBD2. The DNA end lines up better with TRBJ2-7; the J call may be wrong. Germline V gives CDR1 SGHRS, CDR2 YFSETQ. This CDR3 has 17 amino acids. CDR3 nucleotides: TGCGCCAGCAGCTTGGGAGGGGGACTAGCAAGGTCCTACGAGCAGTACTTC. It specifies CASSLGGGLARSYEQYF.

The chain joins TRBV18 to TRBJ2-7; 8 bases are a match to TRBD1. Losses at the gene ends were 1 base for V and 2 bases for J; bases not matched to a gene: 4. The germline V gene has CDR1 KGHSH and CDR2 LQKENI. The CDR3 extends over 15 amino acids. The CDR3 sequence: CASSPRTGPPYEQYF. The CDR3 coding sequence is TGTGCCAGCTCACCACGGACAGGGCCTCCCTACGAGCAGTACTTC.

This clone occurred a few times. The rearrangement joins TRBV4-3 to TRBJ2-1; 12 nucleotides align to TRBD2. Germline CDR1 and CDR2: LGHNA and YSLEER. Losses at the gene ends were 1 base for V and 4 bases for J; bases not matched to a gene: 5. The CDR3 has 17 residues. In DNA, the CDR3 is TGCGCCAGCAGCCAAGGGACTAGCGGGACCCTATACAATGAGCAGTTCTTC. Amino acid sequence: CASSQGTSGTLYNEQFF.

The chain couples TRBV29-1 to TRBJ2-3; 10 bases fit TRBD2. V was pared by 6 bases and J by 5 bases, with 8 bases of the junction left unmatched. The CDR3 covers 14 residues. The germline gives CDR1 SQVTM, CDR2 ANQGSEA. In DNA, the CDR3 is TGCAGCGTCGAGCGGGGGGGCTCCGGAGATACGCAGTATTTT. This codes for CSVERGGSGDTQYF.

The V gene is TRBV28, the J gene TRBJ2-5; tentative D call: TRBD2 (7 bases). This CDR3 region has 14 residues. Germline V gene lookup returns CDR1 MDHEN and CDR2 SYDVKM. The germline V and J ends were trimmed by 2 bases and 10 bases, with 17 bases remaining between them. CDR3 loop: CASSLAGAWVDQYF. DNA for the CDR3: TGTGCCAGCAGTTTAGCGGGGGCGTGGGTGGACCAGTACTTC.

The rearrangement joins TRBV23-1 to TRBJ1-1, with D possibly matching TRBD1 (5 bases). TRBV23-1 is sorted into the ORF group, with uncertain function. CDR3 length: 14 residues. V was shortened by 10 bases and J by 1 base, with 16 bases between the two germline ends. The DNA of the CDR3 is TGCGCCAACCCCCGGGGGGGACGGAACACTGAAGCTTTCTTT. This codes for CANPRGGRNTEAFF.

This clone was observed a handful of times. The CDR3 region has the DNA TGTGCCAGTAAAGGGGGCGGACACGAGCAGTACTTC. Amino acid sequence: CASKGGGHEQYF. The chain links TRBV19 to TRBJ2-7; 7 bases fit TRBD1. Per the germline V gene, CDR1 is LNHDA and CDR2 is SQIVND (reference sequence). V dropped 7 bases and J dropped 5; count of bases not matched to a gene: 5. The length of the CDR3 is 12 residues. The full variable domain, its missing parts supplied by reference TRBV19 and TRBJ2-7, is DGGITQSPKYLFRKEGQNVTLSCEQNLNHDAMYWYRQDPGQGLRLIYYSQIVNDFQKGDIAEGYSVSREKKESFPLTVTSAQKNPTAFYLCASKGGGHEQYFGPGTRLTVT.

The chain joins TRBV19 to TRBJ1-4; 9 bases align to TRBD1. The germline CDR1 and CDR2 sequences are LNHDA and SQIVND (reference sequence). This CDR3 contains 15 residues. V gave up 3 bases and J gave up 6 bases; unmatched junction bases: 5. The CDR3 bases are TGTGCCAGTAGTATCCGACAGGGGGGTTATGAAAAACTGTTTTTT. It codes for CASSIRQGGYEKLFF.